One sample yielded the 20 T cell receptor beta chains listed below, sequenced in a study of control samples from healthy donors and cancer patients. This table comes from immunoSEQ multiplex PCR, and its TCRdb copy is limited to in-frame clones, with some not included. In the table there are some 250,000 clones, around 80% of which are singletons. Sequencing was carried out using PBMCs. These receptors all come from a woman aged 55-75 years with lung cancer.

In its sample, this clone was seen once. Other DNA sequences in the sample encode the same CDR3. V and J are TRBV11-3 and TRBJ2-1; weak D call: TRBD1 (5 bases). Germline lookup yields CDR1 SGHNT and CDR2 YENEEA. There are 13 residues in the CDR3. Trimming pared 5 bases from V and 6 bases from J, leaving 11 bases between. The CDR3 is CASSTGVGNEQFF. Written as DNA, the CDR3 is TGTGCCAGCAGCACAGGCGTGGGCAATGAGCAGTTCTTC. Complete variable domain (other parts from reference TRBV11-3 and TRBJ2-1): EAGVVQSPRYKIIEKKQPVAFWCNPISGHNTLYWYLQNLGQGPELLIRYENEEAVDDSQLPKDRFSAERLKGVDSTLKIQPAELGDSAVYLCASSTGVGNEQFFGPGTRLTVL.

The chain links TRBV18 to TRBJ2-5; D is perhaps TRBD2 (6 bases). The CDR3 has 13 amino acids. CDR1 is KGHSH, CDR2 LQKENI, per germline. V lost 3 bases and J lost 5, with 10 bases in between. CDR3 bases: TGTGCCAGCTCACCGGCTAGCGTGGAGACCCAGTACTTC. This encodes CASSPASVETQYF. The variable domain in full, with the rest retrieved from reference TRBV18 and TRBJ2-5, is NAGVMQNPRHLVRRRGQEARLRCSPMKGHSHVYWYRQLPEEGLKFMVYLQKENIIDESGMPKERFSAEFPKEGPSILRIQQVVRGDSAAYFCASSPASVETQYFGPGTRLLVL.

The V and J genes are TRBV5-1 and TRBJ2-1, with no clear D. This CDR3 is built from 15 residues. CDR1 and CDR2 (germline): SGHRS, YFSETQ. Trimming cost V 2 bases and J 2 bases, with 11 bases left between them. The CDR3 loop is CASSLSLGTYNEQFF. DNA of the CDR3: TGCGCCAGCAGCTTAAGCCTGGGGACCTACAATGAGCAGTTCTTC.

This clone came up once. This chain joins TRBV5-8 and TRBJ2-5, with D possibly called TRBD1 or TRBD2 (5 bases each). The germline gives CDR1 SGHTS, CDR2 YDEGEE. The CDR3 runs 16 residues. The V and J ends lost 4 bases and 5 bases respectively, with 21 bases between them. The CDR3 coding sequence is TGTGCCAGCAGCGTGGGGACCCTGCCAATACGGGAGACCCAGTACTTC. Its translation: CASSVGTLPIRETQYF.

This clone was seen only once. The chain employs TRBV3-1 (or the pseudogene TRBV3-2) and TRBJ1-2, with unresolved D. The CDR3 extends over 13 amino acids. Per the germline V gene, CDR1 is LGHDT and CDR2 is YNNKEL (reference sequence). V shed 0 bases and J shed 7 bases, with 9 bases lying between them. CDR3: CASSQDLVSGYTF. The CDR3 DNA reads TGTGCCAGCAGCCAAGATCTCGTTTCTGGCTACACCTTC.

The rearrangement uses TRBV5-1 and TRBJ2-1, with 12 bases matching TRBD2. The CDR3 is 16 amino acids. V lost 6 bases to trimming and J lost 7 bases; unmatched junction nucleotides: 11. CDR1 is SGHRS and CDR2 is YFSETQ in the germline V gene. The CDR3 bases are TGCGCCAGCACCCTGCCGAGACTAGCGGGGGCTAATGAGCAGTTCTTC. It yields the protein CASTLPRLAGANEQFF.

This chain links TRBV7-3 with TRBJ2-5; D is possibly TRBD1 or TRBD2 (6 bases each). Germline V lookup: CDR1 SGHTA, CDR2 FQGTGA. V dropped 6 bases and J dropped 5 bases, with 13 bases sitting between them. The CDR3 length is 13 residues. The CDR3 bases are TGTGCCAGCAGGGCAGGGGCGGGGGAGACCCAGTACTTC. Its protein product is CASRAGAGETQYF.

J is TRBJ2-7 and V is TRBV5-1, with TRBD1 matching 9 bases. The CDR3 has 14 residues. The ends lost 1 base at V and 3 bases at J; junction bases unmatched: 2. Germline V CDR1 and CDR2: SGHRS, YFSETQ. CDR3 sequence (DNA): TGCGCCAGCAGCTTGTGGACAGGGGACTACGAGCAGTACTTC. This sequence encodes CASSLWTGDYEQYF.

This clone was counted a single time. V gene TRBV2 combines with J gene TRBJ2-1; no clear D. The germline V and J ends were trimmed by 3 bases and 9 bases, with 3 bases remaining between them. Germline V CDR1 and CDR2: SNHLY, FYNNEI. The CDR3 runs 10 residues. The CDR3 coding sequence is TGTGCCAGCAGTGAGGCTGAGCAGTTCTTC. Its translation: CASSEAEQFF.

The genes are TRBV3-1 (or the pseudogene TRBV3-2) and TRBJ2-5; 8 positions agree with TRBD2. The CDR3 is 14 residues long. Trimming took 6 bases from V and 2 from J; bases not matched to a gene: 5. The V gene's germline CDR1 is LGHDT and CDR2 YNNKEL (reference sequence). The CDR3 protein is CASRDGGGQETQYF. The CDR3 DNA sequence: TGTGCCAGCAGGGACGGGGGGGGACAAGAGACCCAGTACTTC.

The chain recombines TRBV7-8 with TRBJ2-5; 7 bases align to TRBD2. The CDR3 loop spans 14 amino acids. CDR1 is SGHVS and CDR2 is FQNEAQ in the germline V gene. The V segment lost 3 bases and the J segment 1 base; nucleotides outside the gene matches: 2. DNA for the CDR3: TGTGCCAGCAGCTTCCGCGGGGGCCAAGAGACCCAGTACTTC. The encoded protein is CASSFRGGQETQYF.

The V call is TRBV5-1, the J call TRBJ1-1; D might be TRBD1 (5 bases). Germline-derived CDR1 and CDR2 are SGHRS and YFSETQ. The CDR3 covers 15 residues. The V and J ends lost 3 bases and 3 bases respectively, with 15 bases between them. CDR3: CASSWGQGAYTEAFF. The CDR3 DNA follows: TGCGCCAGCAGCTGGGGCCAGGGTGCGTACACTGAAGCTTTCTTT.

The rearrangement joins TRBV12-5 to TRBJ2-7; TRBD1 might be the D (6 bases). The V end was cut by 0 bases, the J end by 2 bases, with 14 bases between. The CDR3 contains 16 residues. The germline V gene has CDR1 LGHNT and CDR2 FRNRAP. CDR3 region: CASGLVNQGTTYEQYF. In DNA, the CDR3 is TGTGCTAGTGGTTTGGTGAACCAGGGGACGACCTACGAGCAGTACTTC.

The chain carries TRBV7-8 and TRBJ2-1; 10 nucleotides line up with TRBD1. The CDR3 has 18 amino acids. Looked up from germline, CDR1 is SGHVS and CDR2 is FQNEAQ. Unmatched junction bases numbered 10, after V lost 4 bases and J lost 1 base. The CDR3 DNA reads TGTGCCAGCAGCTCCCGCGGGACAGGGGTTGAATCCTACAATGAGCAGTTCTTC. Translated: CASSSRGTGVESYNEQFF.

The J gene is TRBJ1-5, the V gene TRBV2, with 7 bases identical to TRBD1. This CDR3 is 16 amino acids long. Trimming took 6 bases from V and 1 from J; bases not matched to a gene: 9. Looked up from germline, CDR1 is SNHLY and CDR2 is FYNNEI. The CDR3 DNA reads TGTGCCAGCAGAGACCGACAGGGACAGAGCAATCAGCCCCAGCATTTT. It is translated as CASRDRQGQSNQPQHF.

CDR3 bases: TGTGCCAGCTCGGAGGGCACCTCCTACGAGCAGTACTTC. Encoded protein: CASSEGTSYEQYF. The rearrangement links TRBV5-4 to TRBJ2-7; maybe TRBD2 (6 bases). CDR1 SGHNT and CDR2 YYREEE come from the germline V gene (reference sequence). This CDR3 has 13 amino acids. V was trimmed by 7 bases and J by 0 bases, leaving 11 bases between them.

The rearrangement joins TRBV29-1 to TRBJ1-4; D is unresolved. Trimming removed 0 bases at V and 0 bases at J, with 8 bases between. CDR1 is SQVTM, CDR2 ANQGSEA, per germline. The CDR3 extends over 15 amino acids. The CDR3 sequence is CSVEDPAATNEKLFF. CDR3 sequence (DNA): TGCAGCGTTGAAGATCCGGCAGCAACTAATGAAAAACTGTTTTTT.

V usage is TRBV5-1 and J usage is TRBJ2-1, with 8 bases matching TRBD1. This CDR3 contains 15 residues. The V and J ends lost 0 bases and 6 bases, in that order; junction bases with no gene match: 5. Germline assignment: CDR1 SGHRS and CDR2 YFSETQ. The CDR3 here is CASSLGGQAGNEQFF. The CDR3 DNA is TGCGCCAGCAGCTTGGGGGGACAGGCAGGCAATGAGCAGTTCTTC.

This chain joins TRBV11-3 and TRBJ2-1; a possible D gene is TRBD1 (6 bases). Germline loops: CDR1 SGHNT, CDR2 YENEEA. The CDR3 is made up of 14 amino acids. V was clipped by 6 bases and J by 8 bases, with 17 bases between them. Here the CDR3 DNA reads TGTGCCAGCAGTCACGGACAGCCTCCTTATGAGCAGTTCTTC. Its translation is CASSHGQPPYEQFF.

The chain uses TRBV3-1 (or the pseudogene TRBV3-2) and TRBJ1-1; D call uncertain. This CDR3 has 14 residues. V lost 4 bases to trimming and J lost 5 bases, with 14 bases between them. Germline V CDR1 and CDR2: LGHDT, YNNKEL (reference sequence). The CDR3 DNA sequence: TGTGCCAGCAGCCGTCAGTACCGCGAAACTGAAGCTTTCTTT. It specifies CASSRQYRETEAFF.